One and the same sample provided the 3 T cell receptor beta chains below, sequenced in a study of blood T cell repertoires in COVID-19. TCRdb's table, derived via immunoSEQ multiplex PCR, lists solely in-frame clones and lacks some. The data show over 25,000 clones, 75% to 85% seen once. What was sequenced was peripheral blood. These receptors were collected from a human donor in a cohort sampled during active COVID-19.

This chain links TRBV7-2 with TRBJ1-2; 11 positions match TRBD1. V lost 6 bases to trimming and J lost 0 bases; unmatched junction nucleotides: 6. In germline, CDR1 is SGHTA, CDR2 FQGNSA. CDR3 length: 16 residues. The CDR3: CASSSDRGLTNYGYTF. Here the CDR3 DNA reads TGTGCCAGCAGTTCGGACAGGGGGCTTACTAACTATGGCTACACCTTC.

The chain joins TRBV29-1 to TRBJ2-1; 12 bases line up with TRBD1. The length of the CDR3 is 13 residues. The V gene's germline CDR1 is SQVTM and CDR2 ANQGSEA. This CDR3 reads CSWWDRGHNEQFF. In nucleotides, the CDR3 is TGCAGTTGGTGGGACAGGGGGCACAATGAGCAGTTCTTC.

This chain links TRBV19 with TRBJ1-4, with TRBD1 as a possible D gene (5 bases). Germline-derived CDR1 and CDR2 are LNHDA and SQIVND (reference sequence). V was pared by 4 bases and J by 7 bases, with 16 bases between. The CDR3 runs to 15 residues. CDR3 DNA: TGTGCCAGTAGTAAGGGTGGAGGGGAAGCTGAAAAACTGTTTTTT. Protein: CASSKGGGEAEKLFF.